This record covers a single TCR beta chain. The data derive from a study of blood T cell repertoires in COVID-19. Background on the study: Spain, Italy and the United States supplied samples that represented acute and convalescent COVID-19. The analysed material was cDNA or gDNA that came from T cells, B-cell-depleted T cells, or PBMCs.

J was trimmed by 5 bases and V by 0 bases; bases with no gene match: 8. CDR1 is SGHKS, CDR2 YYEKEE, per germline (reference sequence). CDR3 size: 16 residues. Original analysis: From reference gene primer amplification, estimates of nucleated cell counts were derived. Clones were sequenced by immunoSEQ multiplex PCR, and TCRdb holds only the in-frame ones, with some missing. V, J and clone size were drawn from that table, and D and trimming were deduced from the DNA. The table has tens of thousands of clones, about 82% seen once. The sample was peripheral blood. This receptor was obtained from a human donor in a cohort sampled during active COVID-19. This rearrangement joins TRBV5-5 to TRBJ2-7; TRBD1 matches 10 bases. CDR3 in DNA: TGTGCCAGCAGCTTGGAACCGGACAGGGGGTTCGACGAGCAGTACTTC. The encoded protein is CASSLEPDRGFDEQYF.